The rows below give T cell receptor beta chains drawn from one sample of a study of response to subunit inactivated influenza vaccine. A single record per CDR3 protein comes from TCRdb applying MiXCR to the RT-PCR reads. The sample carries over 800,000 distinct CDR3 sequences, 21% recorded once. Sequenced material: PBMCs from blood, taken 4 to 6 days after vaccination. All receptors come from a middle-aged man who received an inactivated influenza vaccine. Each CDR3 is given with its conserved first and last residue. The D gene is left open where the match is weak. Size is stated for part of the rows, as once, few or many counts, or as a class when the clone is expanded.

clone_size	cdr3_length	v_call	d_call	j_call	cdr3_aa	cdr3_nt
.	15	TRBV20-1	.	TRBJ1-5	CSAREAGVSNQPQHF	TGCAGTGCTAGAGAGGCCGGGGTGAGCAATCAGCCCCAGCATTTT
.	17	TRBV7-8	TRBD1	TRBJ2-6	CASTIRDRGSGANVLTF	TGTGCCAGCACCATCCGGGACAGGGGTTCTGGGGCCAACGTCCTGACTTTC
few	14	TRBV13	.	TRBJ2-1	CASSLGRGANEQFF	TGTGCCAGCAGCTTAGGCCGAGGGGCCAATGAGCAGTTCTTC
.	14	TRBV7-2	TRBD1	TRBJ2-1	CASVGQGAYNEQFF	TGTGCCAGTGTCGGACAGGGGGCATACAATGAGCAGTTCTTC
.	15	TRBV18	.	TRBJ2-1	CASSSTNSLGDEQFF	TGTGCCAGCTCATCGACTAATTCCCTCGGAGATGAGCAGTTCTTC
.	15	TRBV11-2	TRBD2	TRBJ2-1	CASSSRSGIGNEQFF	TGTGCCAGCAGCTCACGGAGCGGGATCGGGAATGAGCAGTTCTTC
.	14	TRBV20-1	.	TRBJ2-2	CSAYSSRSTGELFF	TGCAGTGCTTATTCAAGCCGGTCTACCGGGGAGCTGTTTTTT
few	16	TRBV10-3	.	TRBJ1-2	CAISEGGVPANYGYTF	TGTGCCATCAGTGAGGGGGGAGTACCCGCTAACTATGGCTACACCTTC
few	14	TRBV4-2	.	TRBJ2-1	CASSQVGGNNEQFF	TGTGCCAGCAGCCAAGTCGGCGGGAACAATGAGCAGTTCTTC
.	18	TRBV14	.	TRBJ2-7	CASSRIGAVREKTYEQYF	TGTGCCAGCAGCCGAATTGGGGCCGTCAGGGAAAAGACCTACGAGCAGTACTTC
few	14	TRBV6-5	.	TRBJ1-2	CASSWEGVRAGYTF	TGTGCCAGCAGTTGGGAGGGAGTGAGGGCTGGCTACACCTTC
many	14	TRBV20-1	.	TRBJ2-3	CSARVSASADTQYF	TGCAGTGCTAGAGTTAGCGCTAGCGCAGATACGCAGTATTTT
few	17	TRBV5-1	.	TRBJ2-3	CASSLLGQPGRTDTQYF	TGCGCCAGCAGCCTACTTGGACAGCCGGGCCGCACAGATACGCAGTATTTT
.	14	TRBV20-1	.	TRBJ2-3	CSASVAASTDTQYF	TGCAGTGCTAGTGTAGCGGCAAGCACAGATACGCAGTATTTT
few	17	TRBV7-8	TRBD2	TRBJ2-3	CASSLTKAGTLTDTQYF	TGTGCCAGCAGCTTAACTAAAGCGGGGACCCTCACAGATACGCAGTATTTT
few	16	TRBV10-3	TRBD1	TRBJ2-1	CAISDFGQGAGNEQFF	TGTGCCATCAGTGATTTCGGACAGGGGGCAGGCAATGAGCAGTTCTTC
.	15	TRBV14	.	TRBJ2-7	CASSQDLRDSYEQYF	TGTGCCAGCAGCCAAGATCTGCGCGACTCCTACGAGCAGTACTTC
few	11	TRBV12-3/TRBV12-4	.	TRBJ2-3	CASSSSSTQYF	TGTGCCAGCAGCTCTAGTAGTACGCAGTATTTT
.	14	TRBV10-3	TRBD1	TRBJ1-2	CAIRGHRGAYGYTF	TGTGCCATCAGAGGGCACAGGGGGGCCTATGGCTACACCTTC
few	13	TRBV6-2/TRBV6-3	.	TRBJ1-2	CASNRDGNYGYTF	TGTGCCAGCAACAGGGACGGGAACTATGGCTACACCTTC
few	16	TRBV12-3/TRBV12-4	.	TRBJ2-1	CASSPMTLSSYNEQFF	TGTGCCAGCAGTCCTATGACGTTGAGCTCCTACAATGAGCAGTTCTTC
.	14	TRBV20-1	TRBD2	TRBJ2-1	CSAPRAGVYNEQFF	TGCAGTGCTCCTCGGGCGGGAGTTTACAATGAGCAGTTCTTC
few	15	TRBV12-3/TRBV12-4	.	TRBJ1-4	CASSLQGLANEKLFF	TGTGCCAGCAGTTTACAGGGGTTGGCTAATGAAAAACTGTTTTTT
.	15	TRBV30	.	TRBJ1-1	CAWSYGGTASTEAFF	TGTGCCTGGAGTTACGGCGGGACCGCGTCCACTGAAGCTTTCTTT
few	14	TRBV6-2/TRBV6-3	.	TRBJ1-6	CASTQDNSASPLHF	TGTGCCAGCACCCAGGATAACTCTGCGTCACCCCTCCACTTT
few	14	TRBV20-1	.	TRBJ2-3	CSARDGSGPDTQYF	TGCAGTGCTAGAGATGGGAGCGGGCCAGATACGCAGTATTTT
many	13	TRBV12-3/TRBV12-4	.	TRBJ1-5	CASSFGAIQAQHF	TGTGCCAGCAGTTTCGGAGCGATCCAAGCCCAGCATTTT
few	13	TRBV7-2	.	TRBJ2-5	CAESLGAQETQYF	TGTGCCGAGTCCCTTGGGGCACAAGAGACCCAGTACTTC
many	15	TRBV9	.	TRBJ2-1	CASSVVAGTYNEQFF	TGTGCCAGCAGCGTAGTCGCGGGTACCTACAATGAGCAGTTCTTC